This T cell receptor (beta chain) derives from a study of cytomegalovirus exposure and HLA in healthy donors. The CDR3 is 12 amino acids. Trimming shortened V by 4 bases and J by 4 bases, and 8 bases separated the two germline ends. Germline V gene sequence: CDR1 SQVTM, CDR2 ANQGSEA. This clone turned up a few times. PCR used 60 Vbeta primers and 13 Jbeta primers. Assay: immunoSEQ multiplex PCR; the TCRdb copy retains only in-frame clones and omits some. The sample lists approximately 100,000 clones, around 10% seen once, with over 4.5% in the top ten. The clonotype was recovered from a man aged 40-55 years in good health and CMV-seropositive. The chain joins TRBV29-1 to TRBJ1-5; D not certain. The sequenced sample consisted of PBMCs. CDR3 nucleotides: TGCAGCGTTGGTACGGAGAATCAGCCCCAGCATTTT. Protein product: CSVGTENQPQHF.